This T cell receptor beta chain originates from a study of radiotherapy plus CTLA-4 blockade in lung cancer. Across the whole study: Overall, approximately 17% of patients showed an objective response, while roughly 28% attained disease control. Study conclusions and caveats: The best prediction of response reportedly came from early blood T cell clone dynamics, with interferon-beta. Tumor-origin TCR clones grew in blood after radiotherapy plus ipilimumab.

This CDR3 contains 13 residues. Unmatched junction bases numbered 0, after V lost 2 bases and J lost 9 bases. Germline assignment: CDR1 MNHNS and CDR2 SASEGT. A word on this clone: What it binds is unknown.

Libraries were prepared by immunoSEQ multiplex PCR; TCRdb keeps only in-frame clonotypes and omits some of them. This table holds 65,000 to 95,000 clones, around 87% found once. Sequencing used peripheral blood, obtained from a patient treated with radiotherapy plus ipilimumab. V is TRBV6-1 and J is TRBJ2-4; TRBD2 aligns across 11 bases. The sequence was obtained from a human donor with non-small cell lung cancer who had stable disease on radiotherapy plus ipilimumab. CDR3 DNA sequence: TGTGCCAGCAGTGAACTAGCGGGGGGCATTCAGTACTTC. It is translated as CASSELAGGIQYF.